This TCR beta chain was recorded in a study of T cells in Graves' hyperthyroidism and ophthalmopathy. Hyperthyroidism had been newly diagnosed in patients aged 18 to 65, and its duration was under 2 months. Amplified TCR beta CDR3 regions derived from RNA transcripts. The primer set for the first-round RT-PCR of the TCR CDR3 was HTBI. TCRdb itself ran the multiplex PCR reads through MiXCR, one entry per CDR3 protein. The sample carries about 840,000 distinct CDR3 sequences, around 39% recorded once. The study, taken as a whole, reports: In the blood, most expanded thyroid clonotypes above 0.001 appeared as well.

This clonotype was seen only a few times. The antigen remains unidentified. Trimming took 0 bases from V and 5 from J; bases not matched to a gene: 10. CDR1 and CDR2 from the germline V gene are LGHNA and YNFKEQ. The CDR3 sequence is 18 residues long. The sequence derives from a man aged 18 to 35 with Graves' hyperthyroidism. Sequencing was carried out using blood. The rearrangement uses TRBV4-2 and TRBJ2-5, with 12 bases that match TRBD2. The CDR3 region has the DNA TGTGCCAGCAGCCAAGAGTCTAGCGGGAGGGCTTGGATCGAGACCCAGTACTTC. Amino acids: CASSQESSGRAWIETQYF.